A selection of T cell receptor beta chains follows, all from one sample in a study of cytomegalovirus exposure and HLA in healthy donors. Sequencing was performed with immunoSEQ multiplex PCR; in TCRdb, only in-frame clones are kept and a portion is missing. This table holds tens of thousands of clones. Specimen: PBMCs. The origin of the receptors is a male donor in good health and CMV-seropositive. CDR3s include the opening cysteine and the closing phenylalanine or tryptophan. The D gene is left open where the match is weak.

>TRBV9|TRBJ1-1|.
CASSPREILNTEAFF
TGTGCCAGCAGCCCACGTGAGATCCTGAACACTGAAGCTTTCTTT
>TRBV27|TRBJ2-7|TRBD2
CASSLRLAGGSHEQYF
TGTGCCAGCAGTTTAAGACTAGCGGGAGGATCCCACGAGCAGTACTTC
>TRBV7-8|TRBJ2-1|.
CASSLADGGEQFF
TGTGCCAGCAGCTTAGCGGACGGAGGCGAGCAGTTCTTC
>TRBV28|TRBJ1-1|TRBD1
CASSRLTTTGRPEAFF
TGTGCCAGCAGCCGACTTACTACGACAGGGAGGCCTGAAGCTTTCTTT
>TRBV4-2|TRBJ1-3|.
CASSQDGGGSGNTIYF
TGTGCCAGCAGCCAAGACGGGGGAGGTAGTGGAAACACCATATATTTT
>TRBV4-2|TRBJ2-1|TRBD2
CASSQDSGGGPSEQFF
TGTGCCAGCAGCCAAGATTCGGGGGGGGGCCCCAGTGAGCAGTTCTTC
>TRBV19|TRBJ1-5|.
CASSTGQPSNQPQHF
TGTGCCAGTAGTACGGGACAACCTAGCAATCAGCCCCAGCATTTT
>TRBV29-1|TRBJ1-1|TRBD1
CSAGQPNTEAFF
TGCAGCGCGGGACAGCCGAACACTGAAGCTTTCTTT
>TRBV19|TRBJ1-5|TRBD1
CASSLTGDGNQPQHF
TGTGCCAGTAGTCTAACAGGGGACGGCAATCAGCCCCAGCATTTT
>TRBV30|TRBJ1-1|TRBD1
CAWSGGQVELWDTEAFF
TGTGCCTGGAGTGGGGGACAGGTCGAACTATGGGACACTGAAGCTTTCTTT
>TRBV2|TRBJ1-5|.
CASSLGRDNQPQHF
TGTGCCAGCAGTCTTGGACGGGACAATCAGCCCCAGCATTTT
>TRBV30|TRBJ1-2|TRBD1
CAWGLGTGGKYTF
TGTGCCTGGGGACTCGGGACAGGGGGCAAATACACCTTC